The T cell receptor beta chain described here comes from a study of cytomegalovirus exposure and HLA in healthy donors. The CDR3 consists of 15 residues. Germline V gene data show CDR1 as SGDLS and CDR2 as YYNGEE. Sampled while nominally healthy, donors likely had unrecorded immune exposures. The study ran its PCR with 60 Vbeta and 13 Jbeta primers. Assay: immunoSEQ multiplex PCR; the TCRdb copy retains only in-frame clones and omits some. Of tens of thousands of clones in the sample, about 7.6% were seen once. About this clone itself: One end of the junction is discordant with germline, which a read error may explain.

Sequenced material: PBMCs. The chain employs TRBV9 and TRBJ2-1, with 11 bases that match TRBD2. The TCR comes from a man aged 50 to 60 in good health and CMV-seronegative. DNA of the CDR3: TGTGCCAGCCGCGTGGGACTAGCGGCAAACAATGAGCAGTTCTTC. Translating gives CASRVGLAANNEQFF. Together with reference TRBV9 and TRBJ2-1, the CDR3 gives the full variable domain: DSGVTQTPKHLITATGQRVTLRCSPRSGDLSVYWYQQSLDQGLQFLIQYYNGEERAKGNILERFSAQQFPDLHSELNLSSLELGDSALYFCASRVGLAANNEQFFGPGTRLTVL.